These 16 T cell receptor beta chains came from one sample sequenced in a study of CD8 T cells in Susac syndrome. When the RNA was reverse transcribed, random hexamers were used with an input of about 0.5 to 1 ug. TCRdb ran MiXCR on the immunoSEQ multiplex PCR reads and lists one entry per CDR3 protein. The data hold about 76,000 distinct CDR3 sequences, with about 94% observed a single time. The source material was CD8+ T cells from PBMCs. All receptors derive from a human donor with Susac syndrome.

The DNA of the CDR3 is TGCGCCAGCAGCCTCGAGCGGGGTTCCGGCGAGCAGTACTTC. This encodes CASSLERGSGEQYF. V and J are TRBV4-1 and TRBJ2-7; TRBD2 aligns across 7 bases. The CDR3 spans 14 residues. V shed 4 bases and J 6 bases; nucleotides not matched to a gene: 9. Germline V lookup: CDR1 MGHRA, CDR2 YSYEKL.

V usage is TRBV7-9 and J usage is TRBJ2-7; 7 bases map to TRBD1. CDR1 is SEHNR, CDR2 FQNEAQ, per germline (reference sequence). J lost 1 base, V lost 5 bases, and 5 bases had no gene match. CDR3 length equals 14 residues. The CDR3 coding sequence is TGTGCCAGCAGCCCCCAGACAGGGTCCTACGAGCAGTACTTC. Translating gives CASSPQTGSYEQYF.

The chain couples TRBV2 to TRBJ2-1; D call uncertain. Germline-derived CDR1 and CDR2 are SNHLY and FYNNEI. The CDR3 extends over 14 amino acids. V lost 7 bases and J lost 1, with 11 bases in between. CDR3 amino acids: CASTGRVSYNEQFF. In DNA, the CDR3 is TGTGCCAGCACCGGTAGGGTTTCCTACAATGAGCAGTTCTTC.

The chain links TRBV20-1 to TRBJ2-1; D might be TRBD2 (5 bases). Germline CDR1 is DFQATT and CDR2 is SNEGSKA (reference sequence). The CDR3 sequence is 17 residues long. V was pared by 0 bases and J by 7 bases, with 22 bases between. This chain's CDR3 is CSARDSRAGAWENEQFF. The CDR3, as DNA: TGCAGTGCTAGAGATTCGAGAGCAGGCGCCTGGGAGAATGAGCAGTTCTTC.

This clonotype was detected only once. V gene TRBV28 combines with J gene TRBJ1-2, with TRBD1 matching over 9 bases. Unmatched junction bases numbered 9, after V lost 8 bases and J lost 5 bases. The CDR3 is made up of 14 amino acids. CDR1 and CDR2 (germline): MDHEN, SYDVKM. CDR3 loop: CASLQGASKYGYTF. CDR3 DNA sequence: TGTGCCAGCCTACAGGGGGCGAGCAAGTATGGCTACACCTTC.

The V and J genes are TRBV3-1 and TRBJ2-1; 13 positions agree with TRBD2. Germline V gives CDR1 LGHDT, CDR2 YNNKEL (reference sequence). The CDR3 spans 16 residues. V trimming: 4 bases; J trimming: 4 bases; junction bases outside the gene matches: 4. CDR3: CASSRATSGGYNEQFF. CDR3 nucleotides: TGTGCCAGCAGCCGCGCGACTAGCGGGGGGTACAATGAGCAGTTCTTC.

The V gene is TRBV29-1, the J gene TRBJ1-2; 7 bases match TRBD1. The CDR3 is 17 residues long. V gave up 6 bases and J gave up 0 bases; unmatched junction bases: 16. Looked up from germline, CDR1 is SQVTM and CDR2 is ANQGSEA. In nucleotides, the CDR3 is TGCAGCGTGAACTCAGGTCCCCAGGGGGGCACTAACTATGGCTACACCTTC. Its protein product is CSVNSGPQGGTNYGYTF.

The gene calls are TRBV2 and TRBJ2-3; 8 bases match TRBD2. CDR1 is SNHLY, CDR2 FYNNEI, per germline. Trimming took 6 bases from V and 0 from J; bases not matched to a gene: 5. This CDR3 is built from 15 residues. The CDR3 nucleotides are TGTGCCAGCAGCTTAGCGGGACTAAGCACAGATACGCAGTATTTT. Encoded protein: CASSLAGLSTDTQYF.

CDR3 sequence reads: CASNQQGLETQYF. The CDR3 nucleotides read TGTGCCAGCAATCAACAGGGACTAGAGACCCAGTACTTC. The rearrangement links TRBV28 to TRBJ2-5; D possibly matches TRBD1 or TRBD2 (6 bases each). The CDR3 spans 13 residues. V was pared by 7 bases and J by 4 bases, with 13 bases between. CDR1 MDHEN and CDR2 SYDVKM come from the germline V gene.

This clonotype was found once. J is TRBJ2-5 and V is TRBV5-1; D ambiguous. Germline CDR1 and CDR2: SGHRS and YFSETQ. V gave up 5 bases and J gave up 1 base, with 6 bases separating them. This CDR3 has 12 residues. CDR3 DNA sequence: TGCGCCAGCAGTACGATCCAAGAGACCCAGTACTTC. Protein sequence: CASSTIQETQYF.

There are a few counts of this clonotype. V usage is TRBV19 and J usage is TRBJ1-5; D gene ambiguous. The CDR3 runs 12 residues. Germline CDR1 LNHDA, CDR2 SQIVND (reference sequence). Trimming removed 3 bases at V and 9 bases at J, with 9 bases between. CDR3 sequence reads: CASSMEDRPQHF. The DNA for the CDR3 is TGTGCCAGTAGTATGGAGGATCGGCCCCAGCATTTT. The full variable domain, in which reference TRBV19 and TRBJ1-5 provide the parts outside the CDR3, is DGGITQSPKYLFRKEGQNVTLSCEQNLNHDAMYWYRQDPGQGLRLIYYSQIVNDFQKGDIAEGYSVSREKKESFPLTVTSAQKNPTAFYLCASSMEDRPQHFGDGTRLSIL.

This clonotype was recorded only once. The chain employs TRBV9 and TRBJ2-5, with TRBD1 matching 8 bases. The CDR3 loop spans 15 amino acids. V lost 3 bases and J lost 4; bases outside the gene matches: 8. Germline V gives CDR1 SGDLS, CDR2 YYNGEE. The CDR3 bases are TGTGCCAGCAGCGGGGGGACAGGTGGGGGAGAGACCCAGTACTTC. Its protein product is CASSGGTGGGETQYF. The full variable domain, its missing parts supplied by reference TRBV9 and TRBJ2-5, is DSGVTQTPKHLITATGQRVTLRCSPRSGDLSVYWYQQSLDQGLQFLIQYYNGEERAKGNILERFSAQQFPDLHSELNLSSLELGDSALYFCASSGGTGGGETQYFGPGTRLLVL.

Here the CDR3 DNA reads TGTGCCAGCAGCTTGGAGGGACAGGGGACCTACGAGCAGTACTTC. Residues: CASSLEGQGTYEQYF. The V and J genes are TRBV5-6 and TRBJ2-7; 10 bases align to TRBD1. With 0 bases clipped from V and 2 bases from J, the junction kept 2 bases outside the gene matches. This CDR3 is 15 amino acids long. Germline assignment: CDR1 SGHDT and CDR2 YYEEEE.

This chain connects TRBV27 to TRBJ1-1; D may be TRBD1 (5 bases). The germline V gene has CDR1 MNHEY and CDR2 SMNVEV (reference sequence). With 4 bases removed from V and 4 bases from J, the gap between germline ends came to 7 bases. This CDR3 is 12 amino acids long. In DNA form, the CDR3 reads TGTGCCAGCAGTTCAGGGCCCACTGAAGCTTTCTTT. Its translation: CASSSGPTEAFF.

The V call is TRBV20-1, the J call TRBJ1-2, with no clear D. CDR3 length: 11 amino acids. Trimming took off 6 bases at V and 8 bases at J, with 13 bases between the two ends. The germline V gene encodes CDR1 DFQATT and CDR2 SNEGSKA (reference sequence). In DNA, the CDR3 is TGCAGTGCCGGGGTCATGGCGGGCTACACCTTC. Its translation is CSAGVMAGYTF.

This CDR3 reads CASKGTNYGYTF. CDR3 in DNA: TGTGCCAGCAAGGGAACTAACTATGGCTACACCTTC. This chain connects TRBV12-3 or TRBV12-4 to TRBJ1-2; no firm D call. CDR3 length equals 12 residues. Deletions cut 7 bases from V and 0 bases from J, with 6 bases between.